The source of this T cell receptor (beta chain) is a study of blood T cell repertoires in COVID-19. Study in general: T cells, B-cell-depleted T cells, or PBMCs supplied cDNA or gDNA.

Seattle researchers signed up patients amid active infection and tracked them longitudinally. CDR1 and CDR2 (germline): LGHNA, YNFKEQ. With 2 bases clipped from V and 5 bases from J, the junction kept 12 bases outside the gene matches. This CDR3 region has 16 residues. As originally analysed: Estimated nucleated cell counts came from reference gene primer amplification. The protocol was immunoSEQ multiplex PCR, while the TCRdb copy is restricted to in-frame clones and leaves out a portion. Clone size and V and J calls were adopted from that table, with D and trimming inferred from the DNA. The table includes under 250,000 clones, 92% detected once.

The specimen was peripheral blood. This receptor was taken from a man aged 55 to 70 with COVID-19, enrolled during active disease. The V gene is TRBV4-2, the J gene TRBJ2-7; 7 nucleotides line up with TRBD1. For the CDR3, the DNA is TGTGCCAGCAGCCAAATGATCAGGGGGTTTGGGGACGAGCAGTACTTC. Its translation: CASSQMIRGFGDEQYF.